This T cell receptor (beta chain) was profiled in a study of T-cell reconstitution after alpha-beta-depleted transplantation in children. Trimming cost V 2 bases and J 7 bases, with 6 bases left between them. CDR3 length: 11 residues. Germline assignment: CDR1 SGHAT and CDR2 FQNNGV. Preparation of the TCRbeta library used unique molecular identifiers. TCRdb used MiXCR to reprocess the PCR reads, holding one entry per CDR3 protein. The repertoire includes about 540,000 distinct CDR3 sequences, about 16% of them detected once, and 3.3% sits in the top ten. This TCR was sampled from a human donor who donated a stem cell graft to a child with acute lymphoblastic leukemia. The chain combines TRBV11-2 with TRBJ2-7, with no clear D. Sequenced material: PBMCs from the stem cell graft donor, taken from the stem cell graft. For the CDR3, the DNA is TGTGCCAGCAGCTTAACCCGGGAGCAGTACTTC. Its protein product is CASSLTREQYF.